The 9 T cell receptor beta chains below were found in one sample sequenced in a study of blood T cell repertoires in COVID-19. Assay: immunoSEQ multiplex PCR; the TCRdb copy retains only in-frame clones and omits some. The sample shows about 270,000 clones, roughly 86% of them seen only once. Sequenced sample: peripheral blood. Source of these receptors: a woman older than 75 with COVID-19, enrolled during active disease.

This clone was seen a few times. V gene TRBV10-1 combines with J gene TRBJ2-2; TRBD1 matches 9 bases. The V segment lost 7 bases and the J segment 5 bases; nucleotides outside the gene matches: 5. From germline, CDR1 is WNHNN and CDR2 SYGVQD (reference sequence). The CDR3 runs 14 residues. The DNA for the CDR3 is TGCGCCAGCAAACCGGGACAGGGAACCGGGGAGCTGTTTTTT. The encoded protein is CASKPGQGTGELFF.

The rearrangement links TRBV30 to TRBJ1-1, with D perhaps TRBD1 (5 bases). Germline lookup yields CDR1 GTSNPN and CDR2 SVGIG (reference sequence). There are 13 residues in the CDR3. Trimming took off 3 bases at V and 5 bases at J, with 13 bases between the two ends. The CDR3 DNA is TGTGCCTGGAGCGACAGCCCGGAGACTGAAGCTTTCTTT. Its translation is CAWSDSPETEAFF.

The rearrangement uses TRBV10-1 and TRBJ2-1; 10 bases agree with TRBD2. The CDR3 loop spans 16 amino acids. V shed 4 bases, J shed 4 bases, and the junction held 7 bases outside the gene matches. Germline V gene lookup returns CDR1 WNHNN and CDR2 SYGVQD (reference sequence). CDR3 protein: CASSGEAGGRYNEQFF. The CDR3 DNA reads as TGCGCCAGCAGTGGAGAAGCGGGGGGGAGATACAATGAGCAGTTCTTC.

This chain uses TRBV28 with TRBJ1-2; 7 bases line up with TRBD1. CDR1 and CDR2 (germline): MDHEN, SYDVKM. V dropped 4 bases and J dropped 0; count of bases not matched to a gene: 5. This CDR3 has 15 amino acids. CDR3 nucleotides: TGTGCCAGCAGTTCTCAGGGGGGAGCTAACTATGGCTACACCTTC. Its translation: CASSSQGGANYGYTF.

In DNA form, the CDR3 reads TGTGCCTGGAGTGTAGCCCGGGACAGGGCTCCAGCTAACTATGGCTACACCTTC. Its translation: CAWSVARDRAPANYGYTF. The rearrangement links TRBV30 to TRBJ1-2, with TRBD1 identical over 9 bases. With V trimmed by 0 bases and J by 0 bases, 11 bases remained unmatched. The germline V gene has CDR1 GTSNPN and CDR2 SVGIG (reference sequence). CDR3 length: 18 residues.

The chain couples TRBV5-1 to TRBJ2-4; TRBD2 is a possible D gene (6 bases). Germline V gene sequence: CDR1 SGHRS, CDR2 YFSETQ. This CDR3 has 15 residues. Trimming took 4 bases from V and 6 from J, leaving 17 bases between them. The CDR3 nucleotides are TGCGCCAGCAGCCCAACCCCGCTGGAGGGAAACATTCAGTACTTC. Amino acid sequence: CASSPTPLEGNIQYF.

Written as DNA, the CDR3 is TGTGCCAGCAGCCACCTAGACAGGCCAGACGTCGGCTACACCTTC. Translated: CASSHLDRPDVGYTF. The chain employs TRBV3-1 (or the pseudogene TRBV3-2) and TRBJ1-2; TRBD1 might be the D (6 bases). Germline V gene data show CDR1 as LGHDT and CDR2 as YNNKEL (reference sequence). There are 15 residues in the CDR3. The V end lost 3 bases, the J end lost 8 bases, and 19 bases lay between the germline ends.

V usage is TRBV2 and J usage is TRBJ1-3, with 7 bases lining up with TRBD1. Germline CDR1 is SNHLY and CDR2 is FYNNEI. This CDR3 comprises 14 residues. V dropped 6 bases and J dropped 6; count of bases not matched to a gene: 8. The DNA of the CDR3 is TGTGCCAGCAGCATAGGACAGGTGAAAAACACCATATATTTT. Its translation is CASSIGQVKNTIYF.

This chain connects TRBV30 to TRBJ2-3, with 15 bases matching TRBD2. Germline V gene data show CDR1 as GTSNPN and CDR2 as SVGIG (reference sequence). This CDR3 has 14 amino acids. Trimming cost V 5 bases and J 8 bases; bases outside gene matches: 5. CDR3 in amino acids: CAWGLAGGMGTQYF. In nucleotides, the CDR3 is TGTGCCTGGGGACTAGCGGGGGGGATGGGTACGCAGTATTTT.